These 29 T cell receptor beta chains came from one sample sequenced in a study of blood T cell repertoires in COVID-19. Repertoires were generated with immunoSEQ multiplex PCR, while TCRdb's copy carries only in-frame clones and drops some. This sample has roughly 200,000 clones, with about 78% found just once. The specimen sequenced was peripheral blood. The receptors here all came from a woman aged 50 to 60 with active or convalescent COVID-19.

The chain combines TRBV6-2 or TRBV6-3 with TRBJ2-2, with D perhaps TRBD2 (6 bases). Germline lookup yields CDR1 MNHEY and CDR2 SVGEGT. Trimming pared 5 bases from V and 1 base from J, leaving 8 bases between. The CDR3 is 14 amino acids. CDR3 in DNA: TGTGCCAGCAGTGGGAGGCGGAACACCGGGGAGCTGTTTTTT. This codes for CASSGRRNTGELFF.

The CDR3 protein is CASSSDRGSGNTIYF. For the CDR3, the DNA is TGTGCCAGCAGCTCCGACAGGGGCTCTGGAAACACCATATATTTT. V and J are TRBV7-2 and TRBJ1-3, with 8 bases that match TRBD1. With 4 bases clipped from V and 0 bases from J, the junction kept 2 bases outside the gene matches. The CDR3 is made up of 15 amino acids. The germline CDR1 and CDR2 sequences are SGHTA and FQGNSA.

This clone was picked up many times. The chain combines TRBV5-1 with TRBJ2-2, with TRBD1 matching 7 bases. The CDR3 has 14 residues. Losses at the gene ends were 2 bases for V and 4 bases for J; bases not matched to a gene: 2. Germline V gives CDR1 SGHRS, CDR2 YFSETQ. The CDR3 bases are TGCGCCAGCAGCTTAGGGGGCCGCACCGGGGAGCTGTTTTTT. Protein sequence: CASSLGGRTGELFF.

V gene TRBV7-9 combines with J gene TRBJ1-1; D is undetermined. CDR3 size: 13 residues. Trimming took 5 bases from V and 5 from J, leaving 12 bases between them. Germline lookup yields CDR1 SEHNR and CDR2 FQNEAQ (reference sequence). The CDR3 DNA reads TGTGCCAGCAGCCCACGGACTGGTACTGAAGCTTTCTTT. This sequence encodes CASSPRTGTEAFF.

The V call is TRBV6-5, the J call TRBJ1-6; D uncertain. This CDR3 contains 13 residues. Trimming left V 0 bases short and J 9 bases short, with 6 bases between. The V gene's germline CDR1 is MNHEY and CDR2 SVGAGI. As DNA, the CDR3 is TGTGCCAGCAGTTACTCGGCGGGTTCACCCCTCCACTTT. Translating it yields CASSYSAGSPLHF.

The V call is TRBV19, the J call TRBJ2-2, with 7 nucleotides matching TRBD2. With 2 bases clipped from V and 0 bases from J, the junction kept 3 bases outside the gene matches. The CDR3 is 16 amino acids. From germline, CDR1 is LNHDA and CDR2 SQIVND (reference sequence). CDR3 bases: TGTGCCAGTAGTATATCTAGCGGAACGAACACCGGGGAGCTGTTTTTT. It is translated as CASSISSGTNTGELFF.

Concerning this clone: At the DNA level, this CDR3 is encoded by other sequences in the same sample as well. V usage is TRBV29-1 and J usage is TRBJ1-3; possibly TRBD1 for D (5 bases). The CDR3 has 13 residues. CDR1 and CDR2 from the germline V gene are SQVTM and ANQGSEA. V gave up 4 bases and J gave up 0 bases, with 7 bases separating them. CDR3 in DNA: TGCAGCGTTGCCGACAGCTCTGGAAACACCATATATTTT. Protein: CSVADSSGNTIYF.

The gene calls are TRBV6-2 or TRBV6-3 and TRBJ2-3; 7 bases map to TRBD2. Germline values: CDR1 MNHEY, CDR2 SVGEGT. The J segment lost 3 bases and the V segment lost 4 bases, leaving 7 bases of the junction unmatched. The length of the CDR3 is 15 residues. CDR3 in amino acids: CASSSAPGGTDTQYF. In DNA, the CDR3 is TGTGCCAGCAGTTCCGCACCCGGGGGGACAGATACGCAGTATTTT.

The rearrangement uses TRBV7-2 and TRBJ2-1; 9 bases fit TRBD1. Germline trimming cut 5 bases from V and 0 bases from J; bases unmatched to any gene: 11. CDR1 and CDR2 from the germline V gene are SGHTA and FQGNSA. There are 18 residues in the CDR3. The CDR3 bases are TGTGCCAGCAGCCCCGCCCCGGGACAGGGATTCTCCTACAATGAGCAGTTCTTC. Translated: CASSPAPGQGFSYNEQFF.

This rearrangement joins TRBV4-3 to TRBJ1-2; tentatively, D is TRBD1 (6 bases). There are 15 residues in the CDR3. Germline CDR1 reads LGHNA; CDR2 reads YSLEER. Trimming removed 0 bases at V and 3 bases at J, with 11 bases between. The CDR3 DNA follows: TGCGCCAGCAGCCAAGATGCGCAGGGGTACTATGGCTACACCTTC. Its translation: CASSQDAQGYYGYTF.

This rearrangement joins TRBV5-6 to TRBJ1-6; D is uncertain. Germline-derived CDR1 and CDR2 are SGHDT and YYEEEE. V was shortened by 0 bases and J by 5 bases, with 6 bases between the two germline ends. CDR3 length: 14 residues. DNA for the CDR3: TGTGCCAGCAGCTTGGGACGGGATAATTCACCCCTCCACTTT. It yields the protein CASSLGRDNSPLHF. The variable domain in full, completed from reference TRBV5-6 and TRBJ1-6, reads DAGVTQSPTHLIKTRGQQVTLRCSPKSGHDTVSWYQQALGQGPQFIFQYYEEEERQRGNFPDRFSGHQFPNYSSELNVNALLLGDSALYLCASSLGRDNSPLHFGNGTRLTVT.

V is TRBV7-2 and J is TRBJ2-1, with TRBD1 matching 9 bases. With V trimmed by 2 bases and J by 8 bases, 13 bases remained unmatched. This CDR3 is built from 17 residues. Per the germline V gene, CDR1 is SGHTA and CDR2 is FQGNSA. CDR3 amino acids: CASSLRGYATGGYEQFF. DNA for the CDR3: TGTGCCAGCAGCTTACGGGGCTACGCGACAGGGGGATATGAGCAGTTCTTC.

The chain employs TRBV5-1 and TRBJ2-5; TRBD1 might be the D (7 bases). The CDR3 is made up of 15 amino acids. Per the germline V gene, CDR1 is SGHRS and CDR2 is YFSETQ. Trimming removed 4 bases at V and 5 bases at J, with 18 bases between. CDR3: CASSPLGRGVETQYF. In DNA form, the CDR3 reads TGCGCCAGCAGCCCCTTAGGCAGGGGGGTGGAGACCCAGTACTTC.

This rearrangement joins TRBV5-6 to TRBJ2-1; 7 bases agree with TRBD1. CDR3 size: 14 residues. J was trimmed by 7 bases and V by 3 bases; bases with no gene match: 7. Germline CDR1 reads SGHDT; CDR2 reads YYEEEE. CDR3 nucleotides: TGTGCCAGCAGCTCAATGGACAGGTTTAATGAGCAGTTCTTC. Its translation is CASSSMDRFNEQFF.

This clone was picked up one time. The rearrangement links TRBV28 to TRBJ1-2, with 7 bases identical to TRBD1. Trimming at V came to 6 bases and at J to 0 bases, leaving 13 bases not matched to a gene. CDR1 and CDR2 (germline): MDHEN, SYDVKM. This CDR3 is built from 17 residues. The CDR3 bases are TGTGCCAGCAGCGCGCCGGGGACAGCACCGCCTAACTATGGCTACACCTTC. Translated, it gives CASSAPGTAPPNYGYTF.

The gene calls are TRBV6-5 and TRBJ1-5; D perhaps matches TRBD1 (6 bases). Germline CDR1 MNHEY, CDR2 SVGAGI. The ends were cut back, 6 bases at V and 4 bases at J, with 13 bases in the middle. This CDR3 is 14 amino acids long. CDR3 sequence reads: CASRDTGWNQPQHF. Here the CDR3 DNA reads TGTGCCAGCAGAGATACAGGGTGGAATCAGCCCCAGCATTTT.

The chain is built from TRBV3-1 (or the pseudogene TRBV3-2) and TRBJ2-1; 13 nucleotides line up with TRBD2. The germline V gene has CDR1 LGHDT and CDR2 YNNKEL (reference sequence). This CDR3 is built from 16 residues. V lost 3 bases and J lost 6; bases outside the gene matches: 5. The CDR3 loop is CASSHTTSGGANEQFF. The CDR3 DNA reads TGTGCCAGCAGCCACACCACTAGCGGGGGGGCCAATGAGCAGTTCTTC.

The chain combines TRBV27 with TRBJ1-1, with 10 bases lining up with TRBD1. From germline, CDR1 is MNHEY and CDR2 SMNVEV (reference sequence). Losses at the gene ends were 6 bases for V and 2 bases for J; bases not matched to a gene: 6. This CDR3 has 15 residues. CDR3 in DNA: TGTGCCAGCAGGAGACAGGGGGCCGACAACACTGAAGCTTTCTTT. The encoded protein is CASRRQGADNTEAFF.

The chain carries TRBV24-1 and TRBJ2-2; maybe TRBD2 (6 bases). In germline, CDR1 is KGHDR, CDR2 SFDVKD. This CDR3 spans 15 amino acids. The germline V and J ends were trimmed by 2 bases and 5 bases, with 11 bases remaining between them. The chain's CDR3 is CATSDSTSGTGELFF. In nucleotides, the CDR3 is TGTGCCACCAGTGATTCGACTAGTGGAACCGGGGAGCTGTTTTTT.

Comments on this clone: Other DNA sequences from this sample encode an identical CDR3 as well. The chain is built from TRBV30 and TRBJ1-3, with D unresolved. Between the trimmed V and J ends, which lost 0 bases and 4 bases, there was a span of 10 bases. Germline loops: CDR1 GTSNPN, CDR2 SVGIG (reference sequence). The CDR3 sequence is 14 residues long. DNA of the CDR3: TGTGCCTGGAGTGTAAGAGGAGGGGGAAACACCATATATTTT. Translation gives CAWSVRGGGNTIYF.

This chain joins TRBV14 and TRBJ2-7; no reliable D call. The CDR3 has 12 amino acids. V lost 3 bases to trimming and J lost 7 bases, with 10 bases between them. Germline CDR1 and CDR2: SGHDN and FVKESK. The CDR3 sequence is CASSHPGLEQYF. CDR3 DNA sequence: TGTGCCAGCAGCCATCCGGGTTTGGAGCAGTACTTC.

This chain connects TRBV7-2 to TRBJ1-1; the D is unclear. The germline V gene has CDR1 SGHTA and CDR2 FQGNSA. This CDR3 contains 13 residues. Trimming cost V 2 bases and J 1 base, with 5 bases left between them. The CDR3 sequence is CASSLHGNTEAFF. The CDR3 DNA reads TGTGCCAGCAGCTTACACGGGAACACTGAAGCTTTCTTT.

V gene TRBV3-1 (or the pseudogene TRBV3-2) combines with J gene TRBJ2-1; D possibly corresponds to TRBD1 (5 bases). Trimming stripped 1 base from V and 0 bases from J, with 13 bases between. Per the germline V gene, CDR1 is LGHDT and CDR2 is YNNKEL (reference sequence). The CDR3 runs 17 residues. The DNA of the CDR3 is TGTGCCAGCAGCCAAGCGCCGACAGCGAGCTCCTACAATGAGCAGTTCTTC. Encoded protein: CASSQAPTASSYNEQFF.

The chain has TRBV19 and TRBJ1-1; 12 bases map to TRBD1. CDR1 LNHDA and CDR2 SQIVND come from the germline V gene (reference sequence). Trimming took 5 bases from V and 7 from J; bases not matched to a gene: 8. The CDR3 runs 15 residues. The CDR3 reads CASSGVGQGAGEAFF. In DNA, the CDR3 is TGTGCCAGTAGTGGCGTGGGACAGGGGGCCGGTGAAGCTTTCTTT.

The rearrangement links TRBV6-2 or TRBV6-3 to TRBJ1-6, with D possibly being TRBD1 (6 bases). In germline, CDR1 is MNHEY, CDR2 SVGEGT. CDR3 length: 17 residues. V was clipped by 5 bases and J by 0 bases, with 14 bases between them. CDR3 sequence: CASSTGHPSSYNSPLHF. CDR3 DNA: TGTGCCAGCAGTACGGGACACCCGAGCTCCTATAATTCACCCCTCCACTTT.

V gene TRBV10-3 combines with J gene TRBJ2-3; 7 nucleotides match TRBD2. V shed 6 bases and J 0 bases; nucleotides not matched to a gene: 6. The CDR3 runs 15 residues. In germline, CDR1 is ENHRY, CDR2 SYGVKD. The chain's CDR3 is CAIRPSSGSTDTQYF. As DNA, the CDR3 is TGTGCCATCAGGCCGTCTAGCGGTAGCACAGATACGCAGTATTTT.

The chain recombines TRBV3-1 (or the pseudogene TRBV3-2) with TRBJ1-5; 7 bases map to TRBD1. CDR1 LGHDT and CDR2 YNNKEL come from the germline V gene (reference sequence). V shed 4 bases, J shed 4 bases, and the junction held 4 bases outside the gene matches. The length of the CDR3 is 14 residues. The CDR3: CASSLGQVNQPQHF. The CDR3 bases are TGTGCCAGCAGCCTAGGACAGGTGAATCAGCCCCAGCATTTT.

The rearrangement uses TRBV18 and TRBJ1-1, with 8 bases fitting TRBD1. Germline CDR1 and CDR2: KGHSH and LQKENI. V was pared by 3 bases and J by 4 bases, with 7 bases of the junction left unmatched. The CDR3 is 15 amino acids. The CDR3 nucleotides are TGTGCCAGCTCACCGGCAGGGGGCGACGGCACTGAAGCTTTCTTT. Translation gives CASSPAGGDGTEAFF. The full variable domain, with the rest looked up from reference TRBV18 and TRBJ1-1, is NAGVMQNPRHLVRRRGQEARLRCSPMKGHSHVYWYRQLPEEGLKFMVYLQKENIIDESGMPKERFSAEFPKEGPSILRIQQVVRGDSAAYFCASSPAGGDGTEAFFGQGTRLTVV.

CDR3: CASSNAGGGGTGELFF. CDR3 bases: TGTGCCAGCAGCAATGCCGGGGGAGGAGGCACCGGGGAGCTGTTTTTT. V and J are TRBV21-1 and TRBJ2-2; the table's TRBD2 call for D was not verified on the DNA. TRBV21-1 is termed a pseudogene. There are 16 residues in the CDR3.